This T cell receptor (beta chain) stems from a study of T and B cells in COVID-19 patients. As for the study in general: Most recovered patients had mild to moderate COVID-19 treated as outpatients. Study-wide results and caveats: Few blood samples existed from mildly ill patients during symptoms or early in severe cases. Exclusive to the recovered cohort were 2,000 to 2,500 TCR clusters, about 29 of them with low generation probability.

TRB rearrangements were amplified by multiplex PCR with BIOMED2 TRB-A/B primers. TCRdb passed the multiplex PCR reads through MiXCR, listing each CDR3 protein once. Among around 20,000 distinct CDR3 sequences listed, approximately 28% were seen once. Each TRB amplification used roughly 250-550 ng of genomic DNA from blood. Trimming left V 0 bases short and J 5 bases short, with 8 bases between. The CDR3 is made up of 14 amino acids. There are a few counts of this clonotype. What it binds is not known. The rearrangement joins TRBV12-3 or TRBV12-4 to TRBJ2-1; possibly TRBD2 for D (6 bases). This clonotype was sampled from a human donor who had recovered from COVID-19. The sequenced sample consisted of blood. The CDR3 is CASSLAGGNNEQFF. The CDR3 DNA reads as TGTGCCAGCAGTTTAGCGGGAGGTAACAATGAGCAGTTCTTC.